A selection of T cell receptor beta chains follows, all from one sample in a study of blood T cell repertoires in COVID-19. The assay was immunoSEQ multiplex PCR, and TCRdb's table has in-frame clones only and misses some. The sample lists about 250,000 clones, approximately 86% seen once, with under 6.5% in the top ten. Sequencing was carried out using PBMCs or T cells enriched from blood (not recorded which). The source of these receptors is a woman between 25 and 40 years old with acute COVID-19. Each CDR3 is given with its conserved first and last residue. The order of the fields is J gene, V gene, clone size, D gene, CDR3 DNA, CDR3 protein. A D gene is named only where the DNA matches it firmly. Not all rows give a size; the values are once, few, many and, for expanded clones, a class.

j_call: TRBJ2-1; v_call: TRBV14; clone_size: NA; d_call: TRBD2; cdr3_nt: TGTGCCAGCAGCCAAGGACTAGCGGGAGGGGTTGGGAATGAGCAGTTCTTC; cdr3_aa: CASSQGLAGGVGNEQFF
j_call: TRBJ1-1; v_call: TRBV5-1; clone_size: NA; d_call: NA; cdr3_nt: TGCGCCAGCAGCTTGGGGGTACAGCCGAACACTGAAGCTTTCTTT; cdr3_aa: CASSLGVQPNTEAFF
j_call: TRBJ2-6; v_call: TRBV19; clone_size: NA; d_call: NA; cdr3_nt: TGTGCCAGTAGTATACAGAGGGCCAACGTCCTGACTTTC; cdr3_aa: CASSIQRANVLTF
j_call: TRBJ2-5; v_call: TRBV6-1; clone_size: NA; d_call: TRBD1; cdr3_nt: TGTGCCAGCAGTGACCTCGGGACAGGGGGAGGAGAGACCCAGTACTTC; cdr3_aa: CASSDLGTGGGETQYF
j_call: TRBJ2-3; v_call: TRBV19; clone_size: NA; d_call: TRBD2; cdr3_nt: TGTGCCAGTAGTACCCTTACTAGCGGAAGAACAGATACGCAGTATTTT; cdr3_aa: CASSTLTSGRTDTQYF
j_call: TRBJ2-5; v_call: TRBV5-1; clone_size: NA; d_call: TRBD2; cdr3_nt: TGCGCCAGCAGCCCCGGACTAGCGGGACCGGAGACCCAGTACTTC; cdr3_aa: CASSPGLAGPETQYF
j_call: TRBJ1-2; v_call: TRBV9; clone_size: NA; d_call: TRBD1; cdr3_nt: TGTGCCAGCAGCCCCAGGACAGGAGAAAACTATGGCTACACCTTC; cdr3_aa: CASSPRTGENYGYTF
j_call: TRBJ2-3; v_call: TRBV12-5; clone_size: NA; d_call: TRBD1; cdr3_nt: TGTGCTAGTGGTTTGGTACTTTCCGGGACAGGGGGCTTGGATACGCAGTATTTT; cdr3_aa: CASGLVLSGTGGLDTQYF
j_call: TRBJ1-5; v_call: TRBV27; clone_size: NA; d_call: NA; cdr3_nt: TGTGCCAGCGCCTCGGGACACCCCTCGGGCAATCAGCCCCAGCATTTT; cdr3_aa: CASASGHPSGNQPQHF
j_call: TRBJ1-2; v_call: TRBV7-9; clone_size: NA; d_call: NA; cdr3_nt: TGTGCCAGCAGCTCGACCGGGTTCCTCCCTTTCTATGGCTACACCTTC; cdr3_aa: CASSSTGFLPFYGYTF
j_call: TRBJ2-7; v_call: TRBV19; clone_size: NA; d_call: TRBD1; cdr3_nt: TGTGCCAGTAGTATAGTGGGTGGACAGGGGGGCGAGCAGTACTTC; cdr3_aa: CASSIVGGQGGEQYF
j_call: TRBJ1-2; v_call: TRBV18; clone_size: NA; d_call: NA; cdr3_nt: TGTGCCAGCTCACCCTCCGGGACAACAAACTATGGCTACACCTTC; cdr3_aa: CASSPSGTTNYGYTF
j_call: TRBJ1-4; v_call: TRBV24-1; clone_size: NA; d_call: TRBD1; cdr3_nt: TGTGCCACCACCCCGGACAGGAGTAATGAAAAACTGTTTTTT; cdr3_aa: CATTPDRSNEKLFF
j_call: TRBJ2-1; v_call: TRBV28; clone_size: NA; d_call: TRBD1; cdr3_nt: TGTGCCAGTCGGGACAGGGGTTTATCTGAGCAGTTCTTC; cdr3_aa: CASRDRGLSEQFF
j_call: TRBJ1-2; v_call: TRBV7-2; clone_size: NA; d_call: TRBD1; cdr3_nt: TGTGCCAGCAGGCCTTCTGGGACAGTTAACTATGGCTACACCTTC; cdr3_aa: CASRPSGTVNYGYTF
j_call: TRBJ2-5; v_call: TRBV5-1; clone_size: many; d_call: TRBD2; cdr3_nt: TGCGCCAGCAGCTTGATCGGGACTAGCGGGAGGGACCTACAAGAGACCCAGTACTTC; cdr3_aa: CASSLIGTSGRDLQETQYF
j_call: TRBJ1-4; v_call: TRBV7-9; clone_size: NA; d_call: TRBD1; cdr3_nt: TGTGCCAGCAGCCACCAGGACAGGGAAGAAAAACTGTTTTTT; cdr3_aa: CASSHQDREEKLFF
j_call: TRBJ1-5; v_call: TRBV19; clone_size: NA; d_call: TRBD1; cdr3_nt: TGTGCCAGTAGTTTCAGACAGGGCAGCAATCAGCCCCAGCATTTT; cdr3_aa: CASSFRQGSNQPQHF
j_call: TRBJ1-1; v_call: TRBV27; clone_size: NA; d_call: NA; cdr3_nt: TGTGCCAGCAGTGGCTCGGTAGTTGGGGCTGGAGAAGCTTTCTTT; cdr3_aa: CASSGSVVGAGEAFF
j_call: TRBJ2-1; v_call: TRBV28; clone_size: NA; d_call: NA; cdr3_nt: TGTGCCAGCAGTTTCCCCGATGAGCAGTTCTTC; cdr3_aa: CASSFPDEQFF
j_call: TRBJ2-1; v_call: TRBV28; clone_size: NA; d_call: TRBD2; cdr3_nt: TGTGCCAGCAGTAGACTAGCGGGAGAGAACAATGAGCAGTTCTTC; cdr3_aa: CASSRLAGENNEQFF
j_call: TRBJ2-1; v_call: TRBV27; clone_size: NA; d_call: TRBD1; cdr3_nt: TGTGCCAGCAGTTCCAGGGGGAGTTTGGGAAGCTATGAGCAGTTCTTC; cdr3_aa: CASSSRGSLGSYEQFF
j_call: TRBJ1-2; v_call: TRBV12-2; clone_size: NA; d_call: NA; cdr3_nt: TGTGCAAGTCGCCCGGCGGGCGCAGGGGGTAACTATGGCTACACCTTC; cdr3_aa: CASRPAGAGGNYGYTF
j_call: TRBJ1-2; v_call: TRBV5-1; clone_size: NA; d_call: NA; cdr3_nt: TGCGCCAGCAGCTCCGAGGAACAGGCCTATGGCTACACCTTC; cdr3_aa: CASSSEEQAYGYTF
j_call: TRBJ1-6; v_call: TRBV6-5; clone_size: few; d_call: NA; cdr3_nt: TGTGCCAGCAGTTACTCTTTCACGGGGGAGGGTTCACCCCTCCACTTT; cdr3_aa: CASSYSFTGEGSPLHF
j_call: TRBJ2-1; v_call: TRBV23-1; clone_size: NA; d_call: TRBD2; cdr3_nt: TGCGCCAGCAGTCATAGCGGGAGTAGATATGAGCAGTTCTTC; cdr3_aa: CASSHSGSRYEQFF
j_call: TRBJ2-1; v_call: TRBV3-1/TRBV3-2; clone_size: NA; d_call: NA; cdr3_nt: TGTGCCAGCAGCCGGTTGGGTCAACGGAGGAACAATGAGCAGTTCTTC; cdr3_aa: CASSRLGQRRNNEQFF
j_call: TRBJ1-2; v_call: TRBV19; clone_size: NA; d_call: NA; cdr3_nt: TGTGCCAGTAGTATAGAAGGCAGGGTGGACTATGGCTACACCTTC; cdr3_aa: CASSIEGRVDYGYTF
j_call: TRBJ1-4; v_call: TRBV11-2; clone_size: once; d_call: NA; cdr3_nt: TGTGCCAGCAGCTTGGGCAGGGGCGGAGAAAAACTGTTTTTT; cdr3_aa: CASSLGRGGEKLFF
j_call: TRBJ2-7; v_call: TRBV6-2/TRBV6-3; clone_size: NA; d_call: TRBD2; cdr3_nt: TGTGCCAGCAGTTCCCGCGGGAGCTACTTCCCCTACGAGCAGTACTTC; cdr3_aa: CASSSRGSYFPYEQYF
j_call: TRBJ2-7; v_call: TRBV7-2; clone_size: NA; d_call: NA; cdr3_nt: TGTGCCAGCAGCCCACGGAGCTCCTACGAGCAGTACTTC; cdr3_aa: CASSPRSSYEQYF
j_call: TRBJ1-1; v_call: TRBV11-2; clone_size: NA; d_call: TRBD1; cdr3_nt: TGTGCCAGCAGCTTTCAAACAGGGGTTGTGAACACTGAAGCTTTCTTT; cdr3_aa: CASSFQTGVVNTEAFF
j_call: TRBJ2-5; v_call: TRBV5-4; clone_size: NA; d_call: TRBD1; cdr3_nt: TGTGCCAGCAGGATGGGACAGCAAGAGACCCAGTACTTC; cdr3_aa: CASRMGQQETQYF
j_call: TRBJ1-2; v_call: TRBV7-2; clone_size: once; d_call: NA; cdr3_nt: TGTGCCAGCAGCTTTAACCAGGGCGGCTATGGCTACACCTTC; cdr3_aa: CASSFNQGGYGYTF
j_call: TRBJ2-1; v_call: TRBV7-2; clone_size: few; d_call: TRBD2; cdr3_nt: TGTGCCAGCAGCTTGGAGGCTAGCGGGGGGGCCAGGGAGCAGTTCTTC; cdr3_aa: CASSLEASGGAREQFF
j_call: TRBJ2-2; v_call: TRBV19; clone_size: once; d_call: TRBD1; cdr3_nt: TGTGCCAGTACTGTACAGGGGGGCACCGGGGAGCTGTTTTTT; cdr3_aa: CASTVQGGTGELFF
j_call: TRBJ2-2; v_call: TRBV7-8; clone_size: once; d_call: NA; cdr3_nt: TGTGCCAGCAGCTCTGAACTTAACACCGGGGAGCTGTTTTTT; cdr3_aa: CASSSELNTGELFF
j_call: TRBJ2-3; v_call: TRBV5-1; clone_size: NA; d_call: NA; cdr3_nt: TGCGCCAGCAATCCCCAGGCGGGCCCCGGAGATACGCAGTATTTT; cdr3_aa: CASNPQAGPGDTQYF